This T cell receptor beta chain is drawn from a study of OX40 agonist ivuxolimab in advanced cancers. Study summary: All patients had ivuxolimab intravenously every 2 weeks at 0.01 to 10 mg/kg. Head and neck, renal cell, melanoma or hepatocellular carcinoma were the cancers that dose-escalation patients had. A history of anti-PD-1, anti-PD-L1 or anti-CTLA-4 therapy was acceptable, and over 30% had some.

Germline V lookup: CDR1 SGHAT, CDR2 FQNNGV. The CDR3 extends over 12 amino acids. V lost 1 base, J lost 6 bases, and 7 bases lay in between. Libraries were prepared by immunoSEQ multiplex PCR; TCRdb keeps only in-frame clonotypes and omits some of them. The sample has almost 70,000 clones, about three quarters seen once; the top ten hold 2% to 2.5%. Sequenced here: CD4+ or CD8+ T cells sorted from blood, sampled in a trial of the OX40 agonist ivuxolimab. The chain uses TRBV11-2 and TRBJ2-7, with a tentative D call TRBD2 (6 bases). This receptor was obtained from an adult with an advanced solid tumor such as melanoma, head and neck, liver or kidney cancer. CDR3 nucleotides: TGTGCCAGCAGCTTAGGGGGGGTCGAGCAGTACTTC. Translating it yields CASSLGGVEQYF.